This TCR beta chain was captured by sequencing in a study of T cell responses to AZD1222 COVID-19 vaccine. Study-wide background: Pooling of second doses given at about 4 or about 12 weeks was done.

Comment on this clone: Its matching antigen is unknown.

TCRdb's table, derived via immunoSEQ multiplex PCR, lists solely in-frame clones and lacks some. The sample has 100,000 to 150,000 clones, 90% seen once. Overall study findings and caveats: Repertoires were obtained only post-peak T cell response. Mostly white British, mostly female donors; authors suggested clonal diversity may be underestimated.

From germline, CDR1 is PRHDT and CDR2 FYEKMQ (reference sequence). V dropped 3 bases and J dropped 5 bases, with 7 bases sitting between them. The CDR3 is 12 amino acids. Material: peripheral blood, obtained on day 0 of AZD1222 vaccination. The receptor was derived from an adult in good health. V and J are TRBV13 and TRBJ1-1; TRBD1 is a possible D gene (6 bases). The CDR3 loop reads CASSFTGTEAFF. CDR3 nucleotide sequence: TGTGCCAGCAGCTTTACAGGGACTGAAGCTTTCTTT.